Each of the 6 T cell receptor beta chains below was sequenced from the same sample in a study of quantifying T cell responses using KT2 cells. About the study: cDNA was made from DNase-treated RNA using alpha and beta constant primers.

A single-stranded UMI oligo with SP2 sequence was ligated to cDNA 3' ends. An equimolar mix of RC1.1 and RC1.2 primed the beta chain across TRBC1 and TRBC2. TCRdb ran MiXCR on the UMI-ligation and nested PCR reads and lists one entry per CDR3 protein. The sample includes 25,000 to 35,000 distinct CDR3 sequences, 9% to 12% of them seen just once. The sequencing input was PBMCs spiked with cells of the T cell clone KT2. The receptors were gathered from a human donor.

A few counts support this clonotype. The rearrangement joins TRBV6-5 to TRBJ2-7; tentatively, D is TRBD2 (7 bases). Germline CDR1 reads MNHEY; CDR2 reads SVGAGI. Trimming pared 0 bases from V and 7 bases from J, leaving 19 bases between. There are 16 residues in the CDR3. CDR3 residues: CASSYSPAQRGGEQYF. The CDR3 nucleotides read TGTGCCAGCAGTTACTCTCCCGCCCAGAGGGGGGGGGAGCAGTACTTC.

CDR3 nucleotides: TGTGCCAGCAGCCCCTGGGACAGGGACTACGAGCAGTACTTC. This encodes CASSPWDRDYEQYF. The V gene is TRBV3-1, the J gene TRBJ2-7; 9 bases line up with TRBD1. Trimming took 4 bases from V and 3 from J; bases not matched to a gene: 4. Germline assignment: CDR1 LGHDT and CDR2 YNNKEL (reference sequence). The CDR3 runs 14 residues.

The gene calls are TRBV7-9 and TRBJ2-3, with D perhaps TRBD2 (6 bases). The V end lost 1 base, the J end lost 3 bases, and 14 bases lay between the germline ends. Germline CDR1 reads SEHNR; CDR2 reads FQNEAQ (reference sequence). This CDR3 spans 16 amino acids. CDR3 DNA: TGTGCCAGCAGCTTAGGACTAGGAGGAGGGACAGATACGCAGTATTTT. Translation gives CASSLGLGGGTDTQYF.

This clonotype was seen ten or more times. The V and J genes are TRBV5-1 and TRBJ2-7; TRBD2 aligns across 9 bases. The CDR3 is 14 amino acids. Germline V gene lookup returns CDR1 SGHRS and CDR2 YFSETQ. V gave up 4 bases and J gave up 1 base; unmatched junction bases: 3. The CDR3 loop reads CASSLGLASYEQYF. In DNA, the CDR3 is TGCGCCAGCAGCCTGGGACTAGCATCCTACGAGCAGTACTTC.

In this sample, this clonotype turned up a few times. This chain links TRBV3-1 with TRBJ2-2; D is possibly TRBD2 (6 bases). This CDR3 has 17 residues. V dropped 1 base and J dropped 3 bases, with 15 bases sitting between them. Per the germline V gene, CDR1 is LGHDT and CDR2 is YNNKEL (reference sequence). CDR3: CASSQALAGVDTGELFF. DNA of the CDR3: TGTGCCAGCAGCCAAGCACTAGCAGGAGTTGACACCGGGGAGCTGTTTTTT. Complete variable domain (other parts from reference TRBV3-1 and TRBJ2-2): DTAVSQTPKYLVTQMGNDKSIKCEQNLGHDTMYWYKQDSKKFLKIMFSYNNKELIINETVPNRFSPKSPDKAHLNLHINSLELGDSAVYFCASSQALAGVDTGELFFGEGSRLTVL.

This clonotype was seen a few times. This chain uses TRBV7-2 with TRBJ2-7, with 8 bases matching TRBD1. The CDR3 runs to 14 residues. Trimming cost V 5 bases and J 4 bases; bases outside gene matches: 7. CDR1 and CDR2 from the germline V gene are SGHTA and FQGNSA. The DNA for the CDR3 is TGTGCCAGCAGCCCACGGACAGGGTTGTACGAGCAGTACTTC. It codes for CASSPRTGLYEQYF.